The clone carrying this T cell receptor (beta chain) was seen at least ten times. What it binds is unknown. The sequenced template was RNA, covering the TCR beta CDR3 region. The first-round RT-PCR employed HTBI primers together with the Qiagen OneStep RT-PCR kit. A multiplex PCR was then performed as the second round. TCRdb re-called the multiplex PCR reads with MiXCR, one entry per CDR3 protein. The data contain about 740,000 distinct CDR3 sequences, roughly two fifths of them singletons. The sample originates from a study of Graves' ophthalmopathy and Graves' hyperthyroidism. Findings and limits, study-wide: Sensitivity reached around 88% and specificity roughly 82% for a 13-signature model separating ophthalmopathy from stable hyperthyroidism. Ophthalmopathy progression predictions by the model showed 72.22% specificity and 70.59% sensitivity.

The germline V gene has CDR1 MGHDK and CDR2 SYGVNS. V trimming: 4 bases; J trimming: 3 bases; junction bases outside the gene matches: 5. CDR3 length equals 14 residues. The V and J genes are TRBV25-1 and TRBJ2-7, with TRBD2 matching over 8 bases. Sequencing used peripheral blood. This receptor was identified in an adult man with Graves' ophthalmopathy. Here the CDR3 reads CASSAAGGGYEQYF. The CDR3 nucleotides read TGTGCCAGCAGTGCCGCGGGGGGCGGCTACGAGCAGTACTTC.